The 27 T cell receptor beta chains given below trace back to one sample, sequenced in a study of blood T cell repertoires in COVID-19. Profiled with immunoSEQ multiplex PCR; TCRdb holds only in-frame clones, not every one. Counted here are 200,000 to 250,000 clones, about 80% occurring once; the ten biggest clones make up about 2.1%. Sequenced: peripheral blood. These TCRs come from a woman aged 60-75 years with acute or convalescent COVID-19.

The chain carries TRBV7-2 and TRBJ1-1; TRBD1 might be the D (6 bases). CDR1 and CDR2 from the germline V gene are SGHTA and FQGNSA. The CDR3 length is 13 residues. Trimming removed 4 bases at V and 7 bases at J, with 13 bases between. The CDR3 sequence: CASSSRRGLEAFF. The CDR3 coding sequence is TGTGCCAGCAGCTCGAGGCGGGGGCTTGAAGCTTTCTTT.

The V gene is TRBV19, the J gene TRBJ1-2; TRBD1 agrees at 7 bases. Germline values: CDR1 LNHDA, CDR2 SQIVND (reference sequence). Trimming at V came to 6 bases and at J to 4 bases, leaving 2 bases not matched to a gene. This CDR3 contains 12 residues. CDR3 residues: CASRGTAYGYTF. CDR3 sequence (DNA): TGTGCCAGTAGGGGGACAGCCTATGGCTACACCTTC.

V usage is TRBV27 and J usage is TRBJ2-3; TRBD2 agrees at 7 bases. The CDR3 length is 15 residues. CDR1 and CDR2 (germline): MNHEY, SMNVEV (reference sequence). J was trimmed by 4 bases and V by 2 bases; bases with no gene match: 6. In nucleotides, the CDR3 is TGTGCCAGCAGTTTAGGGGCGGGGGATCCAGATACGCAGTATTTT. Protein: CASSLGAGDPDTQYF.

The gene calls are TRBV7-2 and TRBJ1-2; 8 bases fit TRBD1. This CDR3 contains 16 residues. Trimming at V came to 3 bases and at J to 4 bases, leaving 10 bases not matched to a gene. Germline CDR1 and CDR2: SGHTA and FQGNSA. In DNA, the CDR3 is TGTGCCAGCAGCTTCCCCCAACAGGACAGGGCCTATGGCTACACCTTC. Its translation: CASSFPQQDRAYGYTF.

This chain connects TRBV4-1 to TRBJ2-5; 10 nucleotides align to TRBD1. The CDR3 runs 14 residues. J lost 3 bases, V lost 4 bases, and 2 bases had no gene match. Germline V gives CDR1 MGHRA, CDR2 YSYEKL. CDR3 coding DNA: TGCGCCAGCAGCCCGGGACAGGGGAAAGAGACCCAGTACTTC. It yields the protein CASSPGQGKETQYF.

The chain combines TRBV19 with TRBJ1-2; no definite D call. The CDR3 runs 15 residues. Germline V gives CDR1 LNHDA, CDR2 SQIVND (reference sequence). The V end was cut by 0 bases, the J end by 6 bases, with 14 bases between. The CDR3 DNA reads as TGTGCCAGTAGTATAGATTTTGCCAAAAGAGATGGCTACACCTTC. Protein sequence: CASSIDFAKRDGYTF.

The rearrangement links TRBV24-1 to TRBJ2-3; 7 bases map to TRBD2. From germline, CDR1 is KGHDR and CDR2 SFDVKD. CDR3 size: 19 residues. V shed 5 bases and J 2 bases; nucleotides not matched to a gene: 18. CDR3 protein: CATSVSTGGSRGVTDTQYF. For the CDR3, the DNA is TGTGCCACCAGTGTCAGCACTGGCGGGAGCCGGGGGGTCACAGATACGCAGTATTTT.

The chain links TRBV5-1 to TRBJ2-2, with 7 bases identical to TRBD1. Germline trimming cut 4 bases from V and 6 bases from J; bases unmatched to any gene: 3. Germline loops: CDR1 SGHRS, CDR2 YFSETQ. The CDR3 is made up of 13 amino acids. The CDR3 sequence is CASSRQGSGELFF. CDR3 DNA: TGCGCCAGCAGCCGACAGGGATCCGGGGAGCTGTTTTTT.

CDR3 nucleotides: TGTGCCAGCAGCTTAGGCAGGGGTAATGAAAAACTGTTTTTT. Translating it yields CASSLGRGNEKLFF. The chain uses TRBV7-9 and TRBJ1-4; tentative D call: TRBD1 (6 bases). The CDR3 extends over 14 amino acids. Trimming took off 1 base at V and 4 bases at J, with 7 bases between the two ends. CDR1 is SEHNR, CDR2 FQNEAQ, per germline (reference sequence).

J is TRBJ1-3 and V is TRBV21-1; the table's D call TRBD1 went unverified against the DNA. TRBV21-1 is a listed pseudogene. This CDR3 has 16 amino acids. The CDR3 DNA sequence: TGTGCCAGCAGCAATGAGGGACATCTCATGAGCGACACCATATATTTT. Translating it yields CASSNEGHLMSDTIYF.

The chain is built from TRBV7-9 and TRBJ2-1; D unclear. The V and J ends lost 4 bases and 6 bases respectively, with 16 bases between them. CDR1 is SEHNR and CDR2 is FQNEAQ in the germline V gene (reference sequence). The CDR3 is 15 residues long. The CDR3: CASSSSGSRGNEQFF. CDR3 sequence (DNA): TGTGCCAGCAGCTCCTCCGGGTCACGAGGCAATGAGCAGTTCTTC.

The V and J genes are TRBV7-9 and TRBJ1-6, with TRBD1 matching over 8 bases. Per germline, CDR1 SEHNR and CDR2 FQNEAQ (reference sequence). Trimming at V came to 5 bases and at J to 9 bases, leaving 9 bases not matched to a gene. The CDR3 contains 15 residues. The CDR3 DNA reads TGTGCCAGCAGCCTATCCGGGACAGGTTCTTCACCCCTCCACTTT. The encoded protein is CASSLSGTGSSPLHF.

The chain couples TRBV6-5 to TRBJ1-6; 8 bases align to TRBD1. CDR3 size: 15 residues. Germline-derived CDR1 and CDR2 are MNHEY and SVGAGI. V trimming: 6 bases; J trimming: 9 bases; junction bases outside the gene matches: 10. The CDR3: CASSRGQGGISPLHF. CDR3 DNA: TGTGCCAGCAGCCGCGGACAGGGCGGCATTTCACCCCTCCACTTT.

The chain links TRBV7-9 to TRBJ1-2; no clear D gene. This CDR3 is built from 13 residues. Trimming stripped 0 bases from V and 2 bases from J, with 4 bases between. Germline loops: CDR1 SEHNR, CDR2 FQNEAQ (reference sequence). The CDR3 coding sequence is TGTGCCAGCAGCTTAGCAGCCAACTATGGCTACACCTTC. This encodes CASSLAANYGYTF. The full variable domain, completed using reference TRBV7-9 and TRBJ1-2, is DTGVSQNPRHKITKRGQNVTFRCDPISEHNRLYWYRQTLGQGPEFLTYFQNEAQLEKSRLLSDRFSAERPKGSFSTLEIQRTEQGDSAMYLCASSLAANYGYTFGSGTRLTVV.

This rearrangement joins TRBV5-6 to TRBJ2-5; 7 bases align to TRBD1. With 0 bases clipped from V and 5 bases from J, the junction kept 7 bases outside the gene matches. CDR1 and CDR2 from the germline V gene are SGHDT and YYEEEE. The CDR3 consists of 15 residues. This CDR3 reads CASSLGTGFGETQYF. In DNA form, the CDR3 reads TGTGCCAGCAGCTTGGGGACAGGATTTGGGGAGACCCAGTACTTC.

The chain uses TRBV7-2 and TRBJ1-2; the match to TRBD1 covers 9 bases. V gave up 3 bases and J gave up 4 bases; unmatched junction bases: 3. Germline V gene data show CDR1 as SGHTA and CDR2 as FQGNSA. The CDR3 covers 14 residues. The CDR3 sequence is CASSLGQGGYGYTF. CDR3 DNA sequence: TGTGCCAGCAGCTTGGGACAGGGCGGCTATGGCTACACCTTC.

This clone was counted a single time. V gene TRBV15 combines with J gene TRBJ1-6; 9 bases map to TRBD1. CDR1 is LNHNV, CDR2 YYDKDF, per germline (reference sequence). J gave up 8 bases and V 2 bases, and 4 bases lay outside the gene matches. The CDR3 covers 15 residues. The CDR3 coding sequence is TGTGCCACCAGCAGATCGACAGGGGGAGATTCACCCCTCCACTTT. Amino acid sequence: CATSRSTGGDSPLHF.

This sequence joins TRBV12-3 or TRBV12-4 and TRBJ1-5; D ambiguous. Trimming took off 3 bases at V and 5 bases at J, with 5 bases between the two ends. This CDR3 region has 12 residues. The CDR3 DNA is TGTGCCAGCAGTTTGGCCGATCAGCCCCAGCATTTT. Amino acids: CASSLADQPQHF.

The chain uses TRBV20-1 and TRBJ2-1; D remains ambiguous. CDR3 length equals 11 residues. CDR1 and CDR2 from the germline V gene are DFQATT and SNEGSKA (reference sequence). V was shortened by 3 bases and J by 3 bases, with 3 bases between the two germline ends. The DNA of the CDR3 is TGCAGTGCTAGTTACTACAATGAGCAGTTCTTC. It is translated as CSASYYNEQFF.

The rearrangement links TRBV7-2 to TRBJ1-2, with 11 bases identical to TRBD1. CDR3 length equals 14 residues. Germline V gene sequence: CDR1 SGHTA, CDR2 FQGNSA. The junction had 7 bases not matched to a gene; V was cut back by 9 bases and J by 4 bases. Here the CDR3 reads CASRKGQGAYGYTF. CDR3 bases: TGTGCCAGTCGAAAAGGACAGGGGGCCTATGGCTACACCTTC.

The gene calls are TRBV10-1 and TRBJ1-2; 8 bases align to TRBD1. The V gene's germline CDR1 is WNHNN and CDR2 SYGVQD (reference sequence). The CDR3 spans 13 residues. Losses at the gene ends were 10 bases for V and 3 bases for J; bases not matched to a gene: 7. The CDR3 sequence is CATGQGVYYGYTF. The CDR3 nucleotides are TGCGCCACCGGACAGGGCGTATACTATGGCTACACCTTC.

J is TRBJ2-7 and V is TRBV4-2; tentative D call: TRBD1 (6 bases). The germline V and J ends were trimmed by 2 bases and 2 bases, with 22 bases remaining between them. Germline assignment: CDR1 LGHNA and CDR2 YNFKEQ. This CDR3 region has 18 residues. The CDR3 nucleotides read TGTGCCAGCAGCCAACAGATGTGGACAGTCGGGATCCCCTACGAGCAGTACTTC. Protein: CASSQQMWTVGIPYEQYF.

The chain combines TRBV7-3 with TRBJ1-5, with 7 bases that match TRBD1. V was pared by 3 bases and J by 3 bases, with 11 bases of the junction left unmatched. The CDR3 is 17 amino acids. The germline CDR1 and CDR2 sequences are SGHTA and FQGTGA. The CDR3 DNA is TGTGCCAGCAGCTTCACAGGGGTCCAAGCCCCCAATCAGCCCCAGCATTTT. Translation: CASSFTGVQAPNQPQHF. The whole variable domain, filled in from reference TRBV7-3 and TRBJ1-5, reads GAGVSQTPSNKVTEKGKYVELRCDPISGHTALYWYRQSLGQGPEFLIYFQGTGAADDSGLPNDRFFAVRPEGSVSTLKIQRTERGDSAVYLCASSFTGVQAPNQPQHFGDGTRLSIL.

The CDR3 sequence is CSVRQGLTEAFF. The CDR3 DNA reads as TGCAGCGTACGACAGGGTCTAACTGAAGCTTTCTTT. This chain connects TRBV29-1 to TRBJ1-1, with 7 bases matching TRBD1. The ends lost 6 bases at V and 5 bases at J; junction bases unmatched: 6. The CDR3 consists of 12 residues. Germline CDR1 is SQVTM and CDR2 is ANQGSEA.

The chain couples TRBV2 to TRBJ2-3, with no clear D. The CDR3 is 16 residues long. Trimming removed 4 bases at V and 0 bases at J, with 14 bases between. CDR1 is SNHLY, CDR2 FYNNEI, per germline. The CDR3 sequence is CASSVIQISSTDTQYF. Here the CDR3 DNA reads TGTGCCAGCAGTGTCATCCAGATCAGTAGCACAGATACGCAGTATTTT.

The genes are TRBV6-1 and TRBJ1-5; the match to TRBD1 covers 8 bases. Losses at the gene ends were 4 bases for V and 2 bases for J; bases not matched to a gene: 7. Germline V lookup: CDR1 MNHNS, CDR2 SASEGT. The CDR3 is 16 residues long. The CDR3 region is CASSGRDRRGNQPQHF. CDR3 DNA sequence: TGTGCCAGCAGTGGCCGGGACAGGAGGGGCAATCAGCCCCAGCATTTT.

V is TRBV7-6 and J is TRBJ2-1; 13 nucleotides align to TRBD2. V was clipped by 5 bases and J by 6 bases; unmatched bases: 4. CDR3 length: 15 residues. Germline V gives CDR1 SGHVS, CDR2 FNYEAQ. The CDR3 spells CASSPTSGGANEQFF. The CDR3 DNA is TGTGCCAGCAGCCCCACTAGCGGGGGGGCCAATGAGCAGTTCTTC. The entire variable domain, with the rest obtained from reference TRBV7-6 and TRBJ2-1, is as follows: GAGVSQSPRYKVTKRGQDVALRCDPISGHVSLYWYRQALGQGPEFLTYFNYEAQQDKSGLPNDRFSAERPEGSISTLTIQRTEQRDSAMYRCASSPTSGGANEQFFGPGTRLTVL.